Listed below are T cell receptor beta chains from one sample, sequenced in a study of CD4+ T cells in melanoma. The repertoire was sequenced with immunoSEQ multiplex PCR; TCRdb's copy has only in-frame clones and lacks some. The top ten hold about 13% of the sample, which has roughly 10,000 clones, approximately 60% seen once. Sequencing was carried out using cells from a culture (not recorded whether cultured in vitro). The receptors shown here come from a human donor with melanoma. Each CDR3 is given with its conserved first and last residue. The D gene is left open where the match is weak. Rows give clone size only sometimes, using once, few, many, or a class for an expanded clone.

J: TRBJ2-1
V: TRBV15
size: -
D: -
DNA: TGTGCCACCAGCAGAGGGGCAGGGCACTACAATGAGCAGTTCTTC
CDR3: CATSRGAGHYNEQFF

J: TRBJ1-2
V: TRBV7-8
size: -
D: -
DNA: TGTGCCAGCAGCTTAGAAGGGTATGGCTACACCTTC
CDR3: CASSLEGYGYTF

J: TRBJ2-3
V: TRBV4-2
size: -
D: TRBD2
DNA: TGTGCCAGCAGCCTTGGACTAGCGGAGACTAGCACAGATACGCAGTATTTT
CDR3: CASSLGLAETSTDTQYF

J: TRBJ1-2
V: TRBV4-1
size: -
D: -
DNA: TGCGCCAGCAGCCAGACCCGGGGAGAGATACCAAGGTTC
CDR3: CASSQTRGEIPRF

J: TRBJ2-3
V: TRBV30
size: -
D: -
DNA: TGTGCCTGGACCGGCTTTGGGAGAACAGATACGCAGTATTTT
CDR3: CAWTGFGRTDTQYF

J: TRBJ1-4
V: TRBV21-1
size: -
D: -
DNA: TGTGCCAGCAGCAGCCTGGACGGTTGTAATGAAAAACTGTTTTTT
CDR3: CASSSLDGCNEKLFF

J: TRBJ2-5
V: TRBV25-1
size: once
D: TRBD1
DNA: TGTGCCAGCAGTGATAGACCCGGGACAGGCCAAGAGACCCAGTACTTC
CDR3: CASSDRPGTGQETQYF

J: TRBJ2-1
V: TRBV4-1
size: -
D: TRBD2
DNA: TGCGCCAGCAGCACTCCGGGACTAGCGGGGGGGCGGAGCTCCTACAATGAGCAGTTCTTC
CDR3: CASSTPGLAGGRSSYNEQFF

J: TRBJ2-3
V: TRBV10-2
size: -
D: TRBD2
DNA: TGCGCCAGCACCGGAACCGGGACTAGCGGGATAGATACGCAGTATTTT
CDR3: CASTGTGTSGIDTQYF

J: TRBJ1-4
V: TRBV30
size: few
D: -
DNA: TGTGCCGGCCAGGAGGCAGGGTTCCAGAAACTGTTTTTT
CDR3: CAGQEAGFQKLFF

J: TRBJ1-6
V: TRBV7-9
size: -
D: -
DNA: TGTGCCAGCAGCTTTCCGGGGGGGGGTAATTCACCCCTCCACTTT
CDR3: CASSFPGGGNSPLHF

J: TRBJ2-2
V: TRBV28
size: -
D: TRBD2
DNA: TGTGCCAGCAGTCTATCTAGCGGGGGCACCGGGGAGCTGTTTTTT
CDR3: CASSLSSGGTGELFF

J: TRBJ1-1
V: TRBV7-8
size: -
D: -
DNA: TGTGCCAGCAGCTTACGCAGGTCTGAAGCTTTCTTT
CDR3: CASSLRRSEAFF

J: TRBJ2-3
V: TRBV11-3
size: -
D: TRBD1
DNA: TGTGCCAGCAGCGTCCGACAGGGGGCTTCGAGCACAGATACGCAGTATTTT
CDR3: CASSVRQGASSTDTQYF

J: TRBJ2-7
V: TRBV5-4
size: -
D: -
DNA: TGTGCCAGCAGGGTGCAGGGAGCCTACGAGCAGTACTTC
CDR3: CASRVQGAYEQYF

J: TRBJ1-1
V: TRBV12-5
size: -
D: -
DNA: TGTGCTAGTGGTTTGGTCCTTGGGGGCAAGATGAACACTGAAGCTTTCTTT
CDR3: CASGLVLGGKMNTEAFF

J: TRBJ2-7
V: TRBV5-5
size: -
D: -
DNA: TGTGCCAGCAGCTCCACCCCCTTTGCGGGGAAAGGGGTAGAGCAGTACTTC
CDR3: CASSSTPFAGKGVEQYF

J: TRBJ2-7
V: TRBV6-5
size: -
D: TRBD2
DNA: TGTGCCAGCAGTTACTCGCCCCAGGGAGGGTACGAGCAGTACTTC
CDR3: CASSYSPQGGYEQYF

J: TRBJ2-6
V: TRBV7-3
size: few
D: -
DNA: TGTGCCAGCAGCCGGGACCGAAGCTCTGGGGCCAACGTCCTGACTTTC
CDR3: CASSRDRSSGANVLTF

J: TRBJ1-2
V: TRBV6-5
size: -
D: -
DNA: TGTGCCAGCAGTTCCCCGGGACGCGGCTATGGCTACACCTTC
CDR3: CASSSPGRGYGYTF

J: TRBJ2-6
V: TRBV7-3
size: -
D: -
DNA: TGTGCCAGCAGCATGAGCTCTGGGGCCAACGTCCTGACTTTC
CDR3: CASSMSSGANVLTF

J: TRBJ2-7
V: TRBV29-1
size: -
D: -
DNA: TGCAGCGTTGCCCAAGGATTCCGCTACGAGCAGTACTTC
CDR3: CSVAQGFRYEQYF

J: TRBJ1-2
V: TRBV19
size: -
D: -
DNA: TGTGCCAGTAGTATAATCCAGGGTGTGAATGGCTACACCTTC
CDR3: CASSIIQGVNGYTF

J: TRBJ1-3
V: TRBV9
size: -
D: -
DNA: TGTGCCAGCAGCGTCCGGGACCCCTCCTCTGGAAACACCATATATTTT
CDR3: CASSVRDPSSGNTIYF

J: TRBJ2-2
V: TRBV10-2
size: few
D: -
DNA: TGCGCCAGCAGAAGAACAGGGTCAGCCGGGGAGCTGTTTTTT
CDR3: CASRRTGSAGELFF

J: TRBJ1-5
V: TRBV4-1
size: -
D: -
DNA: TGCGCCAGCAGCCCCCAGGGTTTGGGTCAGCCCCAGCATTTT
CDR3: CASSPQGLGQPQHF

J: TRBJ1-3
V: TRBV10-3
size: -
D: -
DNA: TGTGCCATCAGCCGACAGCCGCCTGGAAACACCATATATTTT
CDR3: CAISRQPPGNTIYF

J: TRBJ1-6
V: TRBV30
size: -
D: TRBD1
DNA: TGTGCCTACCAGGGGGGGACAATAAATTCACCCCTCCACTTT
CDR3: CAYQGGTINSPLHF

J: TRBJ1-2
V: TRBV6-5
size: -
D: TRBD1
DNA: TGTGCCAGCAGGCAACGGGACAGTAACTATGGCTACACCTTC
CDR3: CASRQRDSNYGYTF

J: TRBJ1-1
V: TRBV7-8
size: -
D: -
DNA: TGTGCCAGCAGCTTTCGGGAGAACACTGAAGCTTTCTTT
CDR3: CASSFRENTEAFF

J: TRBJ2-3
V: TRBV11-2
size: -
D: -
DNA: TGTGCCAGCAGCTTAGATTCGAGAAACGGCGATACGCAGTATTTT
CDR3: CASSLDSRNGDTQYF

J: TRBJ1-5
V: TRBV5-5
size: -
D: -
DNA: TGTGCCAGCAGTTGGGGCCAAAGCCATAGCAATCAGCCCCAGCATTTT
CDR3: CASSWGQSHSNQPQHF

J: TRBJ2-5
V: TRBV6-6
size: -
D: -
DNA: TGTGCCAGCAGTCCTGGTGTTGGGGGGCGGGAGACCCAGTACTTC
CDR3: CASSPGVGGRETQYF

J: TRBJ2-7
V: TRBV6-5
size: -
D: -
DNA: TGTGCCAGAACGAGGGGTCTAGATTACGAGCAGTACTTC
CDR3: CARTRGLDYEQYF

J: TRBJ2-7
V: TRBV7-3
size: -
D: TRBD1
DNA: TGTGCCAGCAGCTTAAATTCGGGGACAGGGGGCTACGAGCAGTACTTC
CDR3: CASSLNSGTGGYEQYF

J: TRBJ1-2
V: TRBV7-9
size: -
D: -
DNA: TGTGCCAGCAGCTTAAAGCCCCAGGGCTACACCTTC
CDR3: CASSLKPQGYTF

J: TRBJ2-3
V: TRBV10-2
size: -
D: -
DNA: TGCGCCAGCAAAAGTCGCGACAGACATACGCAGTATTTT
CDR3: CASKSRDRHTQYF

J: TRBJ1-1
V: TRBV19
size: few
D: -
DNA: TGTGCCAGTAGTATAGTAGGGGTTGGTGAAACTGAAGCTTTCTTT
CDR3: CASSIVGVGETEAFF